This is a list of T cell receptor beta chains from one sample in a study of radiation and T cells in renal cell carcinoma. Here immunoSEQ multiplex PCR was the method, and the copy in TCRdb shows in-frame clones only, minus some. The data show around 76,000 clones, roughly 80% seen once. The specimen comprised blood, sampled from a patient whose treatment included radiotherapy and nephrectomy. Source of these receptors: a man between 60 and 75 years old with renal cell carcinoma. Both conserved end residues are part of each CDR3. A D gene is named only where the DNA matches it firmly. Clone size appears in some rows only: once, few, many, or a class for an expanded clone.

clone size	V gene	D gene	J gene	CDR3 length	CDR3 DNA	CDR3 protein
.	TRBV28	.	TRBJ2-7	15	TGTGCCAGCAGTTTGTCCCGGACTCTATACTACGAGCAGTACTTC	CASSLSRTLYYEQYF
once	TRBV19	TRBD1	TRBJ2-5	15	TGTGCCAGTAGTATGATAGGGGGCCCTCAAGAGACCCAGTACTTC	CASSMIGGPQETQYF
.	TRBV10-2	TRBD2	TRBJ2-7	15	TGCGCCAGCAGTAGGAGCAGGCGGGAGGGCCACGAGCAGTACTTC	CASSRSRREGHEQYF
.	TRBV9	TRBD1	TRBJ1-2	15	TGTGCCAGCAGCGTAGGTGGGACAGGGGTCTATGGCTACACCTTC	CASSVGGTGVYGYTF
.	TRBV7-9	TRBD1	TRBJ2-7	13	TGTGCCAGCGGAGGACAGGGGCTCTACGAGCAGTACTTC	CASGGQGLYEQYF
.	TRBV5-1	.	TRBJ2-1	12	TGCGCCAGCAGCTCCTATGTTCAGGAGCAGTTCTTC	CASSSYVQEQFF
.	TRBV10-1	TRBD2	TRBJ2-7	16	TGCGCCAGCAGTGACTCGGGACTAGCGGAAACCTACGAGCAGTACTTC	CASSDSGLAETYEQYF
few	TRBV5-4	TRBD2	TRBJ2-3	16	TGTGCCAGCAGCTTGGGGACTAGCGGGAGCACAGATACGCAGTATTTT	CASSLGTSGSTDTQYF
.	TRBV28	.	TRBJ1-5	15	TGTGCCAGCAGTCCCCGGAGCACGCGGAATCAGCCCCAGCATTTT	CASSPRSTRNQPQHF
.	TRBV6-6	TRBD1	TRBJ2-7	14	TGTGCCAGCAGTTACGGACAGGGGGGAAGCGAGCAGTACTTC	CASSYGQGGSEQYF
.	TRBV2	TRBD1	TRBJ1-2	16	TGTGCCAGCAGCCTCTATGGGACAGGGTCCTCTATTGGCTACACCTTC	CASSLYGTGSSIGYTF
.	TRBV11-3	TRBD2	TRBJ2-2	15	TGTGCCAGCAGCTTGGGACTAGCCTCCGGCGGGGAGCTGTTTTTT	CASSLGLASGGELFF
.	TRBV6-5	.	TRBJ1-2	13	TGTGCCAGCAGCCGCGGAGGGGCGCATGGCTACACCTTC	CASSRGGAHGYTF
.	TRBV4-3	.	TRBJ1-6	15	TGCGCCAGCAGCCAGGGGGCTGTTACTAATTCACCCCTCCACTTT	CASSQGAVTNSPLHF
.	TRBV7-6	TRBD2	TRBJ2-1	17	TGTGCCAGCAGCAGTGGGGCCCCGGGAGGCCCGGGGAATGAGCAGTTCTTC	CASSSGAPGGPGNEQFF
.	TRBV19	TRBD2	TRBJ2-5	15	TGTGCCAGTGGGACTAGCGGGAGGCGGAGGGAGACCCAGTACTTC	CASGTSGRRRETQYF
.	TRBV19	.	TRBJ1-5	13	TGTGCCACCCAGGGTATTAGCAATCAGCCCCAGCATTTT	CATQGISNQPQHF
.	TRBV19	TRBD2	TRBJ2-5	16	TGTGCCAGTAGTATAGGGACTAGCGGGCGAAGGGAGACCCAGTACTTC	CASSIGTSGRRETQYF
.	TRBV27	TRBD1	TRBJ2-7	14	TGTGCCAGCAGTCCCACAAACGCAGGGGGCGAGCAGTACTTC	CASSPTNAGGEQYF
.	TRBV27	.	TRBJ2-3	12	TGTGCCAGCAGTCCTGGCGGGGATACGCAGTATTTT	CASSPGGDTQYF
.	TRBV4-2	.	TRBJ2-7	13	TGTGCCAGCAGCCAAGGGGACTCCTACGAGCAGTACTTC	CASSQGDSYEQYF
.	TRBV5-1	.	TRBJ2-7	14	TGCGCCAGCAGGTCCCGGACAGACTCCTACGAGCAGTACTTC	CASRSRTDSYEQYF
once	TRBV11-1	TRBD1	TRBJ2-5	15	TGTGCCAGCAGCCTCCGGGACAGGGGGCAAGAGACCCAGTACTTC	CASSLRDRGQETQYF
.	TRBV5-1	.	TRBJ2-1	14	TGCGCCAGCAGCTTGGACAGGGGGGGCAATGAGCAGTTCTTC	CASSLDRGGNEQFF
.	TRBV10-3	TRBD1	TRBJ2-1	15	TGTGCCATCAGAGACCTCGGGACAGCCTACAATGAGCAGTTCTTC	CAIRDLGTAYNEQFF
.	TRBV5-6	.	TRBJ1-5	13	TGTGCCAGCAGCTTGGGAGGGGGTCAGCCCCAGCATTTT	CASSLGGGQPQHF
.	TRBV7-8	.	TRBJ2-1	15	TGTGCCAGCAGCATAACAGGGTTTACCTACAATGAGCAGTTCTTC	CASSITGFTYNEQFF
.	TRBV6-5	TRBD1	TRBJ1-1	16	TGTGCCAGCAGTTACCCCCTCGGACAGGGAGGAACTGAAGCTTTCTTT	CASSYPLGQGGTEAFF
.	TRBV19	TRBD2	TRBJ2-1	16	TGTGCCAGTAGTTCCCCGGCGGGAGGGCCTGGTAATGAGCAGTTCTTC	CASSSPAGGPGNEQFF
.	TRBV10-3	TRBD2	TRBJ2-1	16	TGTGCCATCAGTGAGTCGAACAGCGGGAGGTTCAATGAGCAGTTCTTC	CAISESNSGRFNEQFF
.	TRBV4-1	TRBD2	TRBJ2-3	17	TGCGCCAGCAGCCACCACCTAGCGGGAGGCCTCACAGATACGCAGTATTTT	CASSHHLAGGLTDTQYF
.	TRBV10-3	.	TRBJ1-2	16	TGTGCCATCAGTGAGAGGAAAGGGGGATGGCAAAATGGCTACACCTTC	CAISERKGGWQNGYTF
few	TRBV6-1	.	TRBJ1-2	14	TGTGCCAGCAGTGGACCGAGGCAAGACTATGGCTACACCTTC	CASSGPRQDYGYTF
.	TRBV30	.	TRBJ2-2	15	TGTGCCTGGACCTCCGGAGCACAGCTCACCGGGGAGCTGTTTTTT	CAWTSGAQLTGELFF
.	TRBV6-1	TRBD2	TRBJ2-1	15	TGTGCCAGCAGTGAACCGGGAGGCTCCTACAATGAGCAGTTCTTC	CASSEPGGSYNEQFF
.	TRBV5-1	TRBD1	TRBJ2-2	15	TGCGCCAGCAAAGAGGGGGCAGCTGTCACCGGGGAGCTGTTTTTT	CASKEGAAVTGELFF
.	TRBV14	.	TRBJ2-6	15	TGTGCCAGCTCCCCACAGCTCTCTGGGGCCAACGTCCTGACTTTC	CASSPQLSGANVLTF
.	TRBV27	.	TRBJ2-7	14	TGTGCCAGCAGTTTGTCGAGGGAGTCCTACGAGCAGTACTTC	CASSLSRESYEQYF
few	TRBV30	.	TRBJ1-1	13	TGTGCCCTAGACTCAGGGGTCAACACTGAAGCTTTCTTT	CALDSGVNTEAFF
.	TRBV27	TRBD1	TRBJ1-2	15	TGTGCCAGCAGTTCCCACAGGGGCTTGGTCTATGGCTACACCTTC	CASSSHRGLVYGYTF
.	TRBV7-3	.	TRBJ1-3	18	TGTGCCAGCAGGATGATGGGCGGGATTTTATTCTCTGGAAACACCATATATTTT	CASRMMGGILFSGNTIYF
.	TRBV5-5	.	TRBJ2-1	13	TGTGCCAGCAGCTTGTCTAGCCAGGGTGAGCAGTTCTTC	CASSLSSQGEQFF
.	TRBV5-1	TRBD1	TRBJ1-1	14	TGCGCCAGCAGCGATACAGGGGGCAGAACTGAAGCTTTCTTT	CASSDTGGRTEAFF
.	TRBV14	TRBD2	TRBJ2-1	18	TGTGCCAGCAGCCCGGGACTAGCGGTTGACAGATTTCACAATGAGCAGTTCTTC	CASSPGLAVDRFHNEQFF
.	TRBV11-2	.	TRBJ2-1	14	TGTGCCAGCAGCTTGAGCGAAGGTCACAATGAGCAGTTCTTC	CASSLSEGHNEQFF
.	TRBV10-3	.	TRBJ2-1	15	TGTGCCATCAGGCCCGGGACTCCTATTCCCAATGAGCAGTTCTTC	CAIRPGTPIPNEQFF
.	TRBV11-2	.	TRBJ2-7	15	TGTGCCAGCAGCCCATTGCGCGGCCCGGCAGGGGAGCAGTACTTC	CASSPLRGPAGEQYF
.	TRBV29-1	TRBD1	TRBJ2-3	13	TGCAGCGTGGCCGGGACAGGGTCAGATACGCAGTATTTT	CSVAGTGSDTQYF
.	TRBV7-2	.	TRBJ2-7	13	TGTGCCAGCAGTCCGCAGTCTTCCTACGAGCAGTACTTC	CASSPQSSYEQYF
few	TRBV2	.	TRBJ2-2	13	TGTGCCAGCATGTCAGCTGGCACCGGGGAGCTGTTTTTT	CASMSAGTGELFF
.	TRBV19	TRBD2	TRBJ2-7	13	TGTGCCAGTAGTACTAGCGGGAGTAACGAGCAGTACTTC	CASSTSGSNEQYF
.	TRBV7-8	.	TRBJ2-7	14	TGTGCCAGCAGCTGGGAAGACGGAGCGTACGAGCAGTACTTC	CASSWEDGAYEQYF
.	TRBV10-2	.	TRBJ2-1	14	TGCGCCAGCAGTGAGTGGCGGCCCTACAATGAGCAGTTCTTC	CASSEWRPYNEQFF
.	TRBV28	TRBD1	TRBJ1-2	15	TGTGCCAGCAGCCCAGGGGGGCCCCATATCTATGGCTACACCTTC	CASSPGGPHIYGYTF
.	TRBV4-3	.	TRBJ1-3	15	TGCGCCAGCAGCCCCGGTTTAGAACCTCTGTCCACCATATATTTT	CASSPGLEPLSTIYF